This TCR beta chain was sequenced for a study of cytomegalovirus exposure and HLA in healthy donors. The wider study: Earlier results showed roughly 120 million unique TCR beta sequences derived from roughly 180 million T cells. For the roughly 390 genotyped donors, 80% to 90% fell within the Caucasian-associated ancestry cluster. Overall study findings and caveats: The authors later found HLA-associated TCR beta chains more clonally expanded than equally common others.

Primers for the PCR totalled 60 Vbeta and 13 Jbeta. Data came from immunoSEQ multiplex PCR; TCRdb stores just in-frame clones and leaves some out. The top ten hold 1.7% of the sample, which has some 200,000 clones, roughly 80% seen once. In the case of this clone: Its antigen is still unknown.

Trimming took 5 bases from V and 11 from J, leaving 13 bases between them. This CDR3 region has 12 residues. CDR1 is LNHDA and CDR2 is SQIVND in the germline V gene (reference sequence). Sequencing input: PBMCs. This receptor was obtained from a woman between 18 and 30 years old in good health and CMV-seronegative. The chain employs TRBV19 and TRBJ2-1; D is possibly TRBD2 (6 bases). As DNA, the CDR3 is TGTGCCAGTAGTCATGTGGGGGGTCAGCAGTTCTTC. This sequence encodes CASSHVGGQQFF.